Presented here are 30 T cell receptor beta chains from one specimen sequenced in a study of T cell responses to AZD1222 COVID-19 vaccine. Data came from immunoSEQ multiplex PCR; TCRdb stores just in-frame clones and leaves some out. The top ten clones hold 4.4% of a sample with some 100,000 clones, about 89% of them seen once. This specimen consisted of peripheral blood, obtained 28 days after the second AZD1222 dose. These receptors came from an adult who received the AZD1222 COVID-19 vaccine.

The chain couples TRBV7-8 to TRBJ2-5; no clear D. The V end was cut by 4 bases, the J end by 3 bases, with 12 bases between. The CDR3 is made up of 14 amino acids. CDR1 and CDR2 from the germline V gene are SGHVS and FQNEAQ. The CDR3 sequence: CASSSAEIKETQYF. The CDR3 region has the DNA TGTGCCAGCAGCTCAGCAGAAATAAAAGAGACCCAGTACTTC.

This chain uses TRBV5-1 with TRBJ2-3; D may match TRBD1 or TRBD2 (5 bases each). V was trimmed by 0 bases and J by 1 base, leaving 12 bases between them. The germline CDR1 and CDR2 sequences are SGHRS and YFSETQ. This CDR3 has 16 amino acids. CDR3 residues: CASSLEGAGGTDTQYF. In DNA form, the CDR3 reads TGCGCCAGCAGCTTGGAAGGGGCCGGGGGCACAGATACGCAGTATTTT.

This chain links TRBV5-1 with TRBJ2-2; D is perhaps TRBD1 (5 bases). Trimming took 7 bases from V and 5 from J, leaving 12 bases between them. The CDR3 covers 13 residues. The V gene's germline CDR1 is SGHRS and CDR2 YFSETQ. CDR3 nucleotides: TGCGCCAGCGGTGGGGCCGGTACCGGGGAGCTGTTTTTT. It translates to CASGGAGTGELFF.

This clone was observed a single time. This chain joins TRBV7-9 and TRBJ1-2, with no clear D. This CDR3 is 12 amino acids long. V gave up 1 base and J gave up 6 bases, with 6 bases separating them. Germline V CDR1 and CDR2: SEHNR, FQNEAQ (reference sequence). As DNA, the CDR3 is TGTGCCAGCAGCTTAGGCACCGATGGCTACACCTTC. Translation gives CASSLGTDGYTF.

This chain links TRBV24-1 with TRBJ2-7, with TRBD2 matching 8 bases. Germline CDR1 KGHDR, CDR2 SFDVKD. Trimming removed 6 bases from V and 9 bases from J; junction bases left unmatched: 12. This CDR3 has 14 amino acids. In DNA, the CDR3 is TGTGCCACCAGTTGTCCGGGACTAGTATCGCGGCAGTACTTC. Translating gives CATSCPGLVSRQYF.

In this sample, this clone turned up once. This chain links TRBV5-1 with TRBJ1-2, with D hard to call. Trimming took 7 bases from V and 8 from J, leaving 24 bases between them. Per the germline V gene, CDR1 is SGHRS and CDR2 is YFSETQ. There are 15 residues in the CDR3. CDR3 nucleotides: TGCGCCAGCGGGCAACAAGGGTCTTCCGTAGTGGGCTACACCTTC. Encoded protein: CASGQQGSSVVGYTF.

The chain joins TRBV27 to TRBJ1-6; possible D gene TRBD1, 6 bases. Germline lookup yields CDR1 MNHEY and CDR2 SMNVEV (reference sequence). This CDR3 spans 13 amino acids. Trimming cost V 4 bases and J 10 bases, with 11 bases left between them. The CDR3 region is CASSWFTGSPLHF. The CDR3 bases are TGTGCCAGCAGTTGGTTTACAGGGTCACCCCTCCACTTT.

The CDR3 nucleotides are TGTGCCAGCAGTGAAGAAAGTATTTATGGCTACACCTTC. This translates into CASSEESIYGYTF. The V and J genes are TRBV6-1 and TRBJ1-2; no definite D call. V lost 1 base to trimming and J lost 5 bases, with 8 bases between them. Germline lookup yields CDR1 MNHNS and CDR2 SASEGT. There are 13 residues in the CDR3.

This chain joins TRBV5-1 and TRBJ1-1; no definite D call. V was pared by 2 bases and J by 1 base, with 12 bases between. From germline, CDR1 is SGHRS and CDR2 YFSETQ. CDR3 length: 15 residues. The CDR3 region has the DNA TGCGCCAGCAGCTTTCCAGAAGGAGGGAACACTGAAGCTTTCTTT. Translating it yields CASSFPEGGNTEAFF.

This clone was seen only once. The V and J genes are TRBV28 and TRBJ1-6, with D hard to call. The CDR3 has 14 amino acids. V lost 10 bases and J lost 0, with 10 bases in between. CDR1 and CDR2 from the germline V gene are MDHEN and SYDVKM. The CDR3 is CATNSGSYNSPLHF. CDR3 bases: TGTGCCACCAACAGCGGCTCCTATAATTCACCCCTCCACTTT.

The V gene is TRBV27, the J gene TRBJ2-3, with D uncertain. This CDR3 has 17 residues. Trimming took off 1 base at V and 0 bases at J, with 14 bases between the two ends. Germline values: CDR1 MNHEY, CDR2 SMNVEV (reference sequence). The CDR3 region is CASSLWPTTPSTDTQYF. DNA for the CDR3: TGTGCCAGCAGTTTATGGCCGACGACCCCTAGCACAGATACGCAGTATTTT.

The chain employs TRBV27 and TRBJ2-5; possible D gene TRBD2, 5 bases. The CDR3 covers 15 residues. Germline CDR1 is MNHEY and CDR2 is SMNVEV (reference sequence). V dropped 0 bases and J dropped 13 bases, with 21 bases sitting between them. The CDR3 protein is CASSLSRALEPQVYF. CDR3 DNA: TGTGCCAGCAGTTTATCGAGGGCGCTGGAACCCCAGGTGTACTTC.

This clone was picked up one time. The V and J genes are TRBV11-1 and TRBJ1-2; maybe TRBD1 (6 bases). Trimming took 7 bases from V and 2 from J, leaving 11 bases between them. The CDR3 contains 13 residues. The V gene's germline CDR1 is SGHAT and CDR2 FQDESV (reference sequence). As DNA, the CDR3 is TGTGCCAGCACCCAGGGGAGGAACTATGGCTACACCTTC. This encodes CASTQGRNYGYTF.

Only a few counts were recorded for this clone. This sequence joins TRBV28 and TRBJ2-6; the D gene is possibly TRBD1 (6 bases). CDR3 length: 19 residues. V gave up 3 bases and J gave up 0 bases, with 18 bases separating them. From germline, CDR1 is MDHEN and CDR2 SYDVKM. The CDR3 DNA is TGTGCCAGCAGTTTCGCCCGGGGCAGGGGCTCCTCTGGGGCCAACGTCCTGACTTTC. Its protein product is CASSFARGRGSSGANVLTF.

This clone is a singleton in its sample. The chain combines TRBV6-5 with TRBJ1-5, with unresolved D. V gave up 6 bases and J gave up 3 bases, with 12 bases separating them. This CDR3 has 14 residues. Germline V gives CDR1 MNHEY, CDR2 SVGAGI. The CDR3 nucleotides are TGTGCCAGCAGGAGGCTACAGAACAATCAGCCCCAGCATTTT. It is translated as CASRRLQNNQPQHF.

The V gene is TRBV6-6, the J gene TRBJ2-5; D gene ambiguous. Looked up from germline, CDR1 is MNHNY and CDR2 is SVGAGI (reference sequence). The CDR3 totals 11 residues. The V end was cut by 7 bases, the J end by 2 bases, with 5 bases between. CDR3 amino acids: CASNEQETQYF. The CDR3, as DNA: TGTGCCAGCAATGAACAAGAGACCCAGTACTTC.

The V gene is TRBV7-2, the J gene TRBJ1-2; D gene unclear. Trimming removed 5 bases at V and 8 bases at J, with 18 bases between. This CDR3 is built from 14 residues. The germline CDR1 and CDR2 sequences are SGHTA and FQGNSA. CDR3: CASSPDASSGGYTF. The CDR3 nucleotides are TGTGCCAGCAGCCCGGATGCCTCCTCCGGGGGCTACACCTTC.

The J gene is TRBJ1-3, the V gene TRBV30, with D unclear. The V and J ends lost 7 bases and 6 bases respectively, with 1 base between them. Germline lookup yields CDR1 GTSNPN and CDR2 SVGIG (reference sequence). This CDR3 region has 8 residues. CDR3 in DNA: TGTGCCTTAAACACCATATATTTT. The encoded protein is CALNTIYF. Variable domain in full (rest from reference TRBV30 and TRBJ1-3): SQTIHQWPATLVQPVGSPLSLECTVEGTSNPNLYWYRQAAGRGLQLLFYSVGIGQISSEVPQNLSASRPQDRQFILSSKKLLLSDSGFYLCALNTIYFGEGSWLTVV.

Regarding this clone: Different DNA sequences within this sample yield the same CDR3. V gene TRBV7-9 combines with J gene TRBJ1-5, with D perhaps TRBD1 (6 bases). Looked up from germline, CDR1 is SEHNR and CDR2 is FQNEAQ (reference sequence). The CDR3 has 14 residues. The ends were cut back, 1 base at V and 4 bases at J, with 8 bases in the middle. In DNA, the CDR3 is TGTGCCAGCAGCTTAGGTCAGGGGAATCAGCCCCAGCATTTT. Protein product: CASSLGQGNQPQHF.

This chain connects TRBV6-2 or TRBV6-3 to TRBJ1-1; the D gene is possibly TRBD1 (6 bases). Germline values: CDR1 MNHEY, CDR2 SVGEGT. The V end lost 2 bases, the J end lost 0 bases, and 10 bases lay between the germline ends. The CDR3 spans 15 residues. The CDR3 coding sequence is TGTGCCAGCAGTTACGTGACAGGATTGAACACTGAAGCTTTCTTT. Encoded protein: CASSYVTGLNTEAFF.

Concerning this clone itself: Within the sample, other DNA sequences also encode this same CDR3. The chain couples TRBV12-3 or TRBV12-4 to TRBJ1-1, with D hard to call. The ends were cut back, 3 bases at V and 1 base at J, with 6 bases in the middle. CDR3 length: 13 amino acids. The CDR3 is CASSFTGNTEAFF. The CDR3 bases are TGTGCCAGCAGTTTTACTGGGAACACTGAAGCTTTCTTT.

The rearrangement uses TRBV28 and TRBJ2-6, with no clear D. This CDR3 has 14 residues. V was cut by 11 bases and J by 0 bases, with 11 bases left in between. Germline V gene data show CDR1 as MDHEN and CDR2 as SYDVKM. The CDR3 DNA reads as TGTGCCTCGACTGTCGCCTCTGGGGCCAACGTCCTGACTTTC. Residues: CASTVASGANVLTF. The entire variable domain, with the rest obtained from reference TRBV28 and TRBJ2-6, is as follows: DVKVTQSSRYLVKRTGEKVFLECVQDMDHENMFWYRQDPGLGLRLIYFSYDVKMKEKGDIPEGYSVSREKKERFSLILESASTNQTSMYLCASTVASGANVLTFGAGSRLTVL.

This clone was detected only once. The chain is built from TRBV18 and TRBJ2-5, with 7 bases fitting TRBD2. Germline lookup yields CDR1 KGHSH and CDR2 LQKENI. This CDR3 spans 16 amino acids. V dropped 0 bases and J dropped 5; count of bases not matched to a gene: 9. The CDR3: CASSPPGTSEWETQYF. DNA for the CDR3: TGTGCCAGCTCACCACCGGGAACTAGCGAGTGGGAGACCCAGTACTTC.

The gene calls are TRBV6-4 and TRBJ1-1, with 7 positions matching TRBD1. Germline V lookup: CDR1 MRHNA, CDR2 SNTAGT. The CDR3 is 14 residues long. The V and J ends lost 7 bases and 3 bases, in that order; junction bases with no gene match: 8. The CDR3 coding sequence is TGTGCCAGCAAACTTGAGGGGGCGGACACTGAAGCTTTCTTT. Protein sequence: CASKLEGADTEAFF.

This sequence joins TRBV13 and TRBJ1-1; the D gene is possibly TRBD1 (6 bases). V shed 8 bases and J shed 4 bases, with 14 bases lying between them. The CDR3 has 13 residues. Germline V gene data show CDR1 as PRHDT and CDR2 as FYEKMQ (reference sequence). The DNA of the CDR3 is TGTGCCAGCGGGGGGCTGGGGCTCACTGAAGCTTTCTTT. Its translation is CASGGLGLTEAFF.

The chain links TRBV4-2 to TRBJ2-2, with D possibly TRBD1 on 6 matching bases. V lost 1 base and J 4 bases, leaving 13 bases between the germline ends. CDR1 is LGHNA and CDR2 is YNFKEQ in the germline V gene. This CDR3 spans 16 amino acids. CDR3 nucleotides: TGTGCCAGCAGCCAAGGGAACAGGGTCGCCACCGGGGAGCTGTTTTTT. Amino acids: CASSQGNRVATGELFF.

The J gene is TRBJ2-7, the V gene TRBV18; 12 nucleotides line up with TRBD1. The junction had 4 bases not matched to a gene; V was cut back by 0 bases and J by 7 bases. This CDR3 has 15 residues. Germline lookup yields CDR1 KGHSH and CDR2 LQKENI. The CDR3 DNA sequence: TGTGCCAGCTCACCACCGGGACAGGGGGCGGAGGAGCAGTACTTC. Protein sequence: CASSPPGQGAEEQYF.

The chain combines TRBV13 with TRBJ2-3; 13 bases align to TRBD2. J was trimmed by 5 bases and V by 5 bases; bases with no gene match: 7. This CDR3 is 16 amino acids long. Germline V lookup: CDR1 PRHDT, CDR2 FYEKMQ (reference sequence). In DNA, the CDR3 is TGTGCCAGCAGCGAGCGGACTAGCGGGAGTGTAGATACGCAGTATTTT. It is translated as CASSERTSGSVDTQYF.

The chain combines TRBV10-3 with TRBJ2-3, with 12 bases identical to TRBD2. Trimming took 11 bases from V and 1 from J; bases not matched to a gene: 4. Germline V gene sequence: CDR1 ENHRY, CDR2 SYGVKD. CDR3 length: 14 residues. The CDR3 DNA reads as TGTGCCGTACTAGCGGGGGGCCGCACAGATACGCAGTATTTT. This codes for CAVLAGGRTDTQYF.

The chain uses TRBV5-1 and TRBJ2-1, with no clear D. The CDR3 spans 12 residues. Trimming took off 0 bases at V and 6 bases at J, with 4 bases between the two ends. Germline CDR1 is SGHRS and CDR2 is YFSETQ. The CDR3 DNA is TGCGCCAGCAGCTTGGGGTCCAATGAGCAGTTCTTC. Protein sequence: CASSLGSNEQFF.